Following are 21 T cell receptor beta chains from one sample sequenced in a study of beta chain features in type 1 diabetes. Study conclusions and caveats: Across all four CD4+ subsets, people with type 1 diabetes showed modestly shorter TCRB CDR3s.

Antigens of these TCRs are unknown. TCRB transcripts that were expressed got sequenced, as all of the isolated RNA had been reverse transcribed. Sequencing was performed with immunoSEQ multiplex PCR; in TCRdb, only in-frame clones are kept and a portion is missing. The repertoire consists of about 160,000 clones, with roughly 9% occurring once and the leading ten covering under 0.85%. Sequencing was done on a sample of central memory CD4+ T cells from blood. The receptors were gathered from a woman aged 30 to 39 with type 1 diabetes.

The sample holds a few counts of this clone. This chain joins TRBV30 and TRBJ2-3; tentatively, D is TRBD1 (7 bases). The V end lost 3 bases, the J end lost 2 bases, and 12 bases lay between the germline ends. Germline values: CDR1 GTSNPN, CDR2 SVGIG (reference sequence). The CDR3 runs to 14 residues. The CDR3 protein is CAWSPGGLTDTQYF. For the CDR3, the DNA is TGTGCCTGGAGCCCAGGGGGGCTCACAGATACGCAGTATTTT.

The chain joins TRBV30 to TRBJ2-1; D is undetermined. The CDR3 extends over 14 amino acids. Trimming took off 2 bases at V and 0 bases at J, with 8 bases between the two ends. Germline V lookup: CDR1 GTSNPN, CDR2 SVGIG (reference sequence). CDR3 DNA: TGTGCCTGGAGTTTTGCGGTCTCCTACAATGAGCAGTTCTTC. It yields the protein CAWSFAVSYNEQFF.

A few counts support this clone. The chain joins TRBV10-3 to TRBJ1-1; D remains unclear. Germline-derived CDR1 and CDR2 are ENHRY and SYGVKD. The CDR3 is 13 amino acids. Trimming stripped 0 bases from V and 10 bases from J, with 12 bases between. For the CDR3, the DNA is TGTGCCATCAGTGAGTCTCAGGAGGGAAGAGCTTTCTTT. This sequence encodes CAISESQEGRAFF.

This clone occurred a few times. The rearrangement uses TRBV27 and TRBJ1-5; tentatively, D is TRBD1 (6 bases). This CDR3 has 14 amino acids. Germline assignment: CDR1 MNHEY and CDR2 SMNVEV (reference sequence). Trimming removed 8 bases from V and 3 bases from J, with 14 bases in between. The CDR3: CASAPTGFNQPQHF. The CDR3 DNA sequence: TGTGCCAGCGCACCTACAGGGTTCAATCAGCCCCAGCATTTT.

This clone was recorded a few times. The chain employs TRBV5-1 and TRBJ2-1, with 13 nucleotides matching TRBD2. V shed 1 base, J shed 9 bases, and the junction held 4 bases outside the gene matches. The germline CDR1 and CDR2 sequences are SGHRS and YFSETQ. CDR3 length: 15 amino acids. The DNA of the CDR3 is TGCGCCAGCAGCTTGTGGACTAGCGGGAGTACTGAGCAGTTCTTC. Translation: CASSLWTSGSTEQFF.

This clone was counted a few times. The identical CDR3 is also encoded by other nucleotide sequences in the sample. The chain has TRBV28 and TRBJ2-7, with 8 bases lining up with TRBD1. The length of the CDR3 is 13 residues. Germline CDR1 and CDR2: MDHEN and SYDVKM. J gave up 3 bases and V 5 bases, and 3 bases lay outside the gene matches. The CDR3 sequence: CASSPGQDYEQYF. The CDR3 coding sequence is TGTGCCAGCAGTCCGGGACAGGACTACGAGCAGTACTTC. The variable domain in full, with the rest retrieved from reference TRBV28 and TRBJ2-7, is DVKVTQSSRYLVKRTGEKVFLECVQDMDHENMFWYRQDPGLGLRLIYFSYDVKMKEKGDIPEGYSVSREKKERFSLILESASTNQTSMYLCASSPGQDYEQYFGPGTRLTVT.

This clone was observed a few times. V usage is TRBV25-1 and J usage is TRBJ2-2; D possibly corresponds to TRBD1 (6 bases). Germline CDR1 reads MGHDK; CDR2 reads SYGVNS. The ends were cut back, 6 bases at V and 0 bases at J, with 14 bases in the middle. There are 16 residues in the CDR3. CDR3 nucleotide sequence: TGTGCCAGCAGCCGAGACAGGACCTCGAACACCGGGGAGCTGTTTTTT. Its translation is CASSRDRTSNTGELFF. Full variable domain (outside the CDR3, taken from reference TRBV25-1 and TRBJ2-2): EADIYQTPRYLVIGTGKKITLECSQTMGHDKMYWYQQDPGMELHLIHYSYGVNSTEKGDLSSESTVSRIRTEHFPLTLESARPSHTSQYLCASSRDRTSNTGELFFGEGSRLTVL.

There are a few counts of this clone. The chain combines TRBV28 with TRBJ2-5, with D hard to call. Germline CDR1 and CDR2: MDHEN and SYDVKM. With 1 base removed from V and 5 bases from J, the gap between germline ends came to 5 bases. This CDR3 region has 12 residues. The CDR3, as DNA: TGTGCCAGCAGTTTATCCCGGGAGACCCAGTACTTC. Translating it yields CASSLSRETQYF. Filled out from reference TRBV28 and TRBJ2-5, the complete variable domain reads DVKVTQSSRYLVKRTGEKVFLECVQDMDHENMFWYRQDPGLGLRLIYFSYDVKMKEKGDIPEGYSVSREKKERFSLILESASTNQTSMYLCASSLSRETQYFGPGTRLLVL.

This clone was counted a few times. The chain employs TRBV27 and TRBJ1-3; 11 bases line up with TRBD1. Germline lookup yields CDR1 MNHEY and CDR2 SMNVEV (reference sequence). V lost 4 bases to trimming and J lost 10 bases; unmatched junction nucleotides: 6. This CDR3 region has 14 residues. This CDR3 is CASSSTGQGATIYF. The CDR3 nucleotides are TGTGCCAGCAGTTCAACAGGACAGGGGGCGACCATATATTTT.

This clone has a count of ten or more. The chain has TRBV4-2 and TRBJ2-7; TRBD2 agrees at 10 bases. Losses at the gene ends were 3 bases for V and 5 bases for J; bases not matched to a gene: 7. Germline loops: CDR1 LGHNA, CDR2 YNFKEQ. The CDR3 is 15 residues long. The CDR3 region is CASSHSAGGPHEQYF. In nucleotides, the CDR3 is TGTGCCAGCAGCCACTCAGCGGGAGGGCCCCACGAGCAGTACTTC.

The chain combines TRBV2 with TRBJ1-2; TRBD1 might be the D (5 bases). The CDR3 consists of 16 residues. Germline V lookup: CDR1 SNHLY, CDR2 FYNNEI. Trimming removed 6 bases from V and 6 bases from J, with 23 bases in between. The CDR3 bases are TGTGCCAGCAGACTAGGCCAGGTCGGGGGGATCGATGGCTACACCTTC. Translation: CASRLGQVGGIDGYTF.

This chain uses TRBV5-1 with TRBJ2-5, with 13 bases lining up with TRBD2. The CDR3 has 15 amino acids. Germline V lookup: CDR1 SGHRS, CDR2 YFSETQ. V shed 6 bases, J shed 6 bases, and the junction held 8 bases outside the gene matches. The CDR3 spells CASMPGLAGEKTQYF. As DNA, the CDR3 is TGCGCCAGCATGCCCGGACTAGCGGGAGAAAAGACCCAGTACTTC. Supplemented by reference TRBV5-1 and TRBJ2-5, the full variable domain reads KAGVTQTPRYLIKTRGQQVTLSCSPISGHRSVSWYQQTPGQGLQFLFEYFSETQRNKGNFPGRFSGRQFSNSRSEMNVSTLELGDSALYLCASMPGLAGEKTQYFGPGTRLLVL.

V and J are TRBV29-1 and TRBJ1-1; D is unresolved. V was trimmed by 1 base and J by 1 base, leaving 7 bases between them. The germline V gene encodes CDR1 SQVTM and CDR2 ANQGSEA. This CDR3 has 13 residues. As DNA, the CDR3 is TGCAGCGTTGAAGTCACTGAGAACACTGAAGCTTTCTTT. Translated: CSVEVTENTEAFF.

This clone has only a few counts. V and J are TRBV7-8 and TRBJ2-3, with 7 bases lining up with TRBD1. This CDR3 comprises 14 residues. Germline V gene sequence: CDR1 SGHVS, CDR2 FQNEAQ. With 2 bases clipped from V and 4 bases from J, the junction kept 3 bases outside the gene matches. The CDR3 loop reads CASSLQGDPDTQYF. CDR3 coding DNA: TGTGCCAGCAGCTTACAGGGGGATCCAGATACGCAGTATTTT.

The rearrangement uses TRBV30 and TRBJ2-7, with D perhaps TRBD1 (5 bases). The CDR3 runs to 13 residues. The V gene's germline CDR1 is GTSNPN and CDR2 SVGIG (reference sequence). V lost 4 bases and J lost 1, with 11 bases in between. The CDR3 DNA is TGTGCCTGGACAAAGACAGATTCCTACGAGCAGTACTTC. Protein sequence: CAWTKTDSYEQYF.

This chain connects TRBV4-1 to TRBJ1-4; no reliable D call. Germline-derived CDR1 and CDR2 are MGHRA and YSYEKL. CDR3 size: 13 residues. V lost 6 bases to trimming and J lost 0 bases, with 5 bases between them. The CDR3 is CASSQATNEKLFF. In DNA, the CDR3 is TGCGCCAGCAGTCAGGCAACTAATGAAAAACTGTTTTTT.

At least ten counts were recorded for this clone. The chain combines TRBV7-3 with TRBJ2-6; unclear D gene. In germline, CDR1 is SGHTA, CDR2 FQGTGA. The ends were cut back, 0 bases at V and 2 bases at J, with 5 bases in the middle. The CDR3 runs 15 residues. CDR3 sequence (DNA): TGTGCCAGCAGCTTAACGCGTGCTGGGGCCAACGTCCTGACTTTC. It is translated as CASSLTRAGANVLTF.

This clone was counted between two and nine times. The CDR3 region has the DNA TGTGCCAGTAGTATTGGAACGGCCGCCCGGGGAGATACGCAGTATTTT. Residues: CASSIGTAARGDTQYF. V and J are TRBV19 and TRBJ2-3; maybe TRBD2 (5 bases). Trimming stripped 3 bases from V and 5 bases from J, with 18 bases between. The CDR3 spans 16 residues. The V gene's germline CDR1 is LNHDA and CDR2 SQIVND (reference sequence).

This clone turned up a few times. The J gene is TRBJ2-2, the V gene TRBV9; no reliable D call. Germline assignment: CDR1 SGDLS and CDR2 YYNGEE. CDR3 size: 12 residues. Trimming left V 4 bases short and J 6 bases short, with 7 bases between. CDR3 region: CASSPPAGELFF. The CDR3 DNA reads TGTGCCAGCAGCCCCCCGGCCGGGGAGCTGTTTTTT.

This clone was counted only a few times. The CDR3 here is CASTPDRQDTIYF. DNA of the CDR3: TGTGCCAGCACCCCGGACAGGCAAGACACCATATATTTT. The rearrangement links TRBV28 to TRBJ1-3; the match to TRBD1 covers 7 bases. The V and J ends lost 7 bases and 8 bases, in that order; junction bases with no gene match: 8. The V gene's germline CDR1 is MDHEN and CDR2 SYDVKM. CDR3 length: 13 amino acids.

This clone was seen more than once but under ten times. The chain has TRBV27 and TRBJ2-7; 7 bases match TRBD1. Germline CDR1 MNHEY, CDR2 SMNVEV (reference sequence). With 6 bases clipped from V and 3 bases from J, the junction kept 8 bases outside the gene matches. This CDR3 spans 14 amino acids. This CDR3 is CASRRGQSVYEQYF. For the CDR3, the DNA is TGTGCCAGCAGAAGGGGACAGTCCGTCTACGAGCAGTACTTC.